Following are 14 T cell receptor beta chains from one sample sequenced in a study of identical twins. A single record per CDR3 protein comes from TCRdb applying MiXCR to the 5' RACE reads. The sample holds approximately 620,000 distinct CDR3 sequences; approximately 9% are singletons and the top ten take more than 0.75%. Another study also made use of these data, one on yellow fever vaccine responses in identical twins.

Sequencing used PBMCs. Every receptor here comes from a woman under 30 in good health.

This clonotype was recorded many times. The V gene is TRBV5-1, the J gene TRBJ1-5; no firm D call. V was cut by 1 base and J by 4 bases, with 6 bases left in between. Per the germline V gene, CDR1 is SGHRS and CDR2 is YFSETQ. The length of the CDR3 is 13 residues. CDR3 nucleotide sequence: TGCGCCAGCAGCTTGACAGTAAATCAGCCCCAGCATTTT. It translates to CASSLTVNQPQHF.

The CDR3 bases are TGCAGTGCTACTACTGACCAGAAGGAGACCCAGTACTTC. Residues: CSATTDQKETQYF. This chain links TRBV20-1 with TRBJ2-5, with unresolved D. The CDR3 runs 13 residues. The germline V and J ends were trimmed by 4 bases and 5 bases, with 14 bases remaining between them. Looked up from germline, CDR1 is DFQATT and CDR2 is SNEGSKA (reference sequence).

This clonotype has ten or more counts. The J gene is TRBJ2-2, the V gene TRBV12-3 or TRBV12-4; D remains unclear. Trimming left V 7 bases short and J 6 bases short, with 18 bases between. This CDR3 has 15 amino acids. The CDR3 coding sequence is TGTGCCAGCAAACCGTCCGCGACATTTCCCGGGGAGCTGTTTTTT. Its translation: CASKPSATFPGELFF.

V usage is TRBV20-1 and J usage is TRBJ2-3; the match to TRBD1 covers 8 bases. Unmatched junction bases numbered 8, after V lost 3 bases and J lost 0 bases. There are 16 residues in the CDR3. Germline CDR1 reads DFQATT; CDR2 reads SNEGSKA (reference sequence). The CDR3 sequence is CSASVQGVTSTDTQYF. The CDR3 bases are TGCAGTGCTAGTGTACAGGGGGTCACTAGCACAGATACGCAGTATTTT.

This clonotype appeared a few times. The rearrangement uses TRBV10-3 and TRBJ2-5; D possibly matches TRBD1 or TRBD2 (5 bases each). V was shortened by 3 bases and J by 2 bases, with 10 bases between the two germline ends. The germline CDR1 and CDR2 sequences are ENHRY and SYGVKD. The CDR3 is 14 amino acids. The CDR3 nucleotides read TGTGCCATCAGTGACAGGGACCGGCAAGAGACCCAGTACTTC. Translated: CAISDRDRQETQYF.

This clonotype was counted a few times. V and J are TRBV27 and TRBJ2-7; 10 bases agree with TRBD1. Germline V lookup: CDR1 MNHEY, CDR2 SMNVEV (reference sequence). CDR3 length: 15 amino acids. The V gene end was trimmed by 6 bases and the J gene end by 4 bases; junction bases not matched to a gene: 9. The CDR3 reads CASRWTGGDGYEQYF. The CDR3 bases are TGTGCCAGCAGGTGGACAGGGGGAGATGGTTACGAGCAGTACTTC.

Only a few counts were recorded for this clonotype. The chain links TRBV29-1 to TRBJ2-7, with 8 bases lining up with TRBD1. V lost 7 bases to trimming and J lost 5 bases; unmatched junction nucleotides: 7. The germline gives CDR1 SQVTM, CDR2 ANQGSEA. The CDR3 has 12 amino acids. Here the CDR3 reads CSAGQGGNEQYF. The CDR3 DNA is TGCAGCGCTGGACAGGGTGGAAACGAGCAGTACTTC.

The genes are TRBV7-9 and TRBJ1-1, with 8 bases lining up with TRBD1. V shed 6 bases, J shed 7 bases, and the junction held 4 bases outside the gene matches. The germline V gene has CDR1 SEHNR and CDR2 FQNEAQ (reference sequence). The CDR3 sequence is 12 residues long. The CDR3 DNA reads TGTGCCAGCAGGATGGACAGGGTTGAAGCTTTCTTT. Its translation: CASRMDRVEAFF. The full variable domain, rest sourced from reference TRBV7-9 and TRBJ1-1, is DTGVSQNPRHKITKRGQNVTFRCDPISEHNRLYWYRQTLGQGPEFLTYFQNEAQLEKSRLLSDRFSAERPKGSFSTLEIQRTEQGDSAMYLCASRMDRVEAFFGQGTRLTVV.

V usage is TRBV7-9 and J usage is TRBJ2-1; tentative D call: TRBD2 (7 bases). This CDR3 is 16 amino acids long. The germline V gene has CDR1 SEHNR and CDR2 FQNEAQ (reference sequence). V shed 5 bases and J shed 6 bases, with 20 bases lying between them. In DNA form, the CDR3 reads TGTGCCAGCAGCGCCGCGCTCGGGGGGCTCGGCAATGAGCAGTTCTTC. Translating it yields CASSAALGGLGNEQFF.

This clonotype was counted a few times. The J gene is TRBJ2-5, the V gene TRBV20-1; perhaps TRBD1 as D (6 bases). The germline V gene encodes CDR1 DFQATT and CDR2 SNEGSKA (reference sequence). The CDR3 runs 13 residues. Trimming removed 6 bases from V and 5 bases from J, with 16 bases in between. The CDR3 here is CSATYGGAETQYF. DNA for the CDR3: TGCAGTGCGACATATGGGGGCGCGGAGACCCAGTACTTC.

This chain connects TRBV24-1 to TRBJ2-7; D gene unclear. CDR1 and CDR2 (germline): KGHDR, SFDVKD. Trimming pared 9 bases from V and 2 bases from J, leaving 7 bases between. The CDR3 has 11 residues. The CDR3 sequence: CATAPPYEQYF. CDR3 nucleotide sequence: TGTGCCACCGCCCCTCCCTACGAGCAGTACTTC.

As for this clonotype: A junction boundary mismatches the germline segment, possibly from a read error. The V gene is TRBV12-3 or TRBV12-4, the J gene TRBJ2-1; TRBD2 matches at 9 bases. CDR3 length: 14 residues. The CDR3 DNA reads as TGTGCCAGCAGTTTGTCTCTAGCGGGACGTGAGCAGTCCTTC. Encoded protein: CASSLSLAGREQSF.

The genes are TRBV2 and TRBJ2-1, with D possibly being TRBD2 (5 bases). Germline V gene lookup returns CDR1 SNHLY and CDR2 FYNNEI. The CDR3 is made up of 12 amino acids. Trimming took 6 bases from V and 12 from J, leaving 15 bases between them. CDR3 sequence (DNA): TGTGCCAGCAGGGGAGTGGGGTCTCGGCAGTTCTTC. It yields the protein CASRGVGSRQFF.

The V gene is TRBV7-2, the J gene TRBJ2-5, with D hard to call. V was trimmed by 10 bases and J by 5 bases, leaving 17 bases between them. CDR1 is SGHTA and CDR2 is FQGNSA in the germline V gene. The CDR3 is made up of 13 amino acids. The CDR3 here is CATEPVTRETQYF. The CDR3 DNA follows: TGTGCCACCGAGCCAGTGACGAGGGAGACCCAGTACTTC. The whole variable domain, filled in from reference TRBV7-2 and TRBJ2-5, reads GAGVSQSPSNKVTEKGKDVELRCDPISGHTALYWYRQSLGQGLEFLIYFQGNSAPDKSGLPSDRFSAERTGGSVSTLTIQRTQQEDSAVYLCATEPVTRETQYFGPGTRLLVL.